This TCR beta chain was sequenced for a study of blood T cells in healthy people across ages. CDR1 is LGHDT and CDR2 is YNNKEL in the germline V gene (reference sequence). This CDR3 comprises 16 residues. V was shortened by 4 bases and J by 8 bases, with 23 bases between the two germline ends. PCR was performed a second time for about 6 to 11 cycles using a sample-barcoded 5' primer and a J-beta primer mix. TCRdb reanalysed the 5' RACE reads using MiXCR and keeps one entry per CDR3 protein. The sample holds over 1.5 million distinct CDR3 sequences; about 50% are singletons and the top ten take over 2%.

The chain is built from TRBV3-1 and TRBJ1-1; no reliable D call. The clonotype originates from a woman aged 40-49 years in good health. Sequencing was performed on blood. The CDR3 spells CASSPRARGRGMEAFF. The CDR3 DNA reads as TGTGCCAGCAGCCCGAGAGCCCGGGGTCGCGGTATGGAAGCTTTCTTT.